This is a list of T cell receptor beta chains from one sample in a study of blood T cell repertoires in COVID-19. The assay was immunoSEQ multiplex PCR, and TCRdb's table has in-frame clones only and misses some. This table has around 20,000 clones, 89% appearing once. Sequencing was performed on peripheral blood. The receptors derive from a human donor in a cohort sampled during active COVID-19. CDR3s include the opening cysteine and the closing phenylalanine or tryptophan. The D gene is left open where the match is weak. Size is stated for part of the rows, as once, few or many counts, or as a class when the clone is expanded.

v_gene,len,d_gene,abundance,j_gene,CDR3nt,CDR3aa
TRBV13,16,.,.,TRBJ2-7,TGTGCCAGCAGCTTAGGATGGCAGGCTCAGACCTACGAGCAGTACTTC,CASSLGWQAQTYEQYF
TRBV2,16,TRBD1,.,TRBJ1-5,TGTGCCAGCAGTGACTCCGGGACAGGGGGCTTTCAGCCCCAGCATTTT,CASSDSGTGGFQPQHF
TRBV28,15,TRBD1,.,TRBJ2-1,TGTGCCAGCAGTCAACCGGGACAGGGTAGCCCCGAGCAGTTCTTC,CASSQPGQGSPEQFF
TRBV4-1,17,TRBD1,.,TRBJ2-2,TGCGCCAGCAGCCAGGGACCACAGGGGGGGAACACCGGGGAGCTGTTTTTT,CASSQGPQGGNTGELFF
TRBV19,14,.,.,TRBJ1-3,TGTGCCAGTTACCCGGGACACTCTGGAAACACCATATATTTT,CASYPGHSGNTIYF
TRBV28,14,.,.,TRBJ2-7,TGTGCCAGCAGTCCTAAAGGATCCCAGGGCGAGCAGTACTTC,CASSPKGSQGEQYF
TRBV30,17,TRBD2,.,TRBJ2-7,TGTGCCTGGAGTTACGTTGGGATAGCGGGGAACTCCTACGAGCAGTACTTC,CAWSYVGIAGNSYEQYF
TRBV24-1,15,TRBD1,.,TRBJ2-7,TGTGCCACCAGTGATCCGGGACAGGGGAAGTACGAGCAGTACTTC,CATSDPGQGKYEQYF
TRBV3-1/TRBV3-2,14,.,.,TRBJ1-2,TGTGCCAGCAGCCAAGGGAGGGGCGACTATGGCTACACCTTC,CASSQGRGDYGYTF
TRBV3-1/TRBV3-2,15,TRBD1,few,TRBJ1-2,TGTGCCAGCAGCCAAGACAGCAGGGGGGACTATGGCTACACCTTC,CASSQDSRGDYGYTF
TRBV24-1,16,.,few,TRBJ2-2,TGTGCCACCAGTGATTCCGGGACACCGAGCACCGGGGAGCTGTTTTTT,CATSDSGTPSTGELFF
TRBV24-1,18,TRBD2,.,TRBJ2-6,TGTGCCACCAGTGACACCACTAGCGGGAGGGTTGGGGCCAACGTCCTGACTTTC,CATSDTTSGRVGANVLTF
TRBV5-1,11,.,.,TRBJ2-1,TGCGCCAGCAGCTTGGCCGATGAGCAGTTCTTC,CASSLADEQFF
TRBV6-6,13,TRBD1,.,TRBJ1-2,TGTGCCAGCGAATCGGGACAGGGGAGCGGCTACACCTTC,CASESGQGSGYTF
TRBV4-1,16,TRBD2,.,TRBJ2-7,TGCGCCAGCAGCCAAGATTGGGGGGAGGGCCACTACGAGCAGTACTTC,CASSQDWGEGHYEQYF
TRBV2,14,TRBD1,.,TRBJ1-1,TGTGCCAGCAGTCTTGCACAGGGGTACACTGAAGCTTTCTTT,CASSLAQGYTEAFF
TRBV9,15,TRBD1,.,TRBJ2-7,TGTGCCAGCAGTCCCGGGACAGGGGATGTGTACGAGCAGTACTTC,CASSPGTGDVYEQYF
TRBV11-2,16,TRBD2,.,TRBJ2-1,TGTGCCAGCAGCTTCCTGGGGGGGAGCTCCTACAATGAGCAGTTCTTC,CASSFLGGSSYNEQFF
TRBV6-2/TRBV6-3,16,.,.,TRBJ2-1,TGTGCCAGCAGTTTTCAGGTTGGCGTCTCCTACAATGAGCAGTTCTTC,CASSFQVGVSYNEQFF
TRBV5-1,15,TRBD2,.,TRBJ2-7,TGCGCCAGCAGCAGACTAGCGGGAGAACACTACGAGCAGTACTTC,CASSRLAGEHYEQYF
TRBV12-3/TRBV12-4,13,.,.,TRBJ1-1,TGTGCCAGCAGCGCCACGAGCAACACTGAAGCTTTCTTT,CASSATSNTEAFF
TRBV28,16,.,.,TRBJ1-5,TGTGCCAGCAGTTTAATTGGGGCGTATAGCAATCAGCCCCAGCATTTT,CASSLIGAYSNQPQHF
TRBV30,13,.,.,TRBJ2-7,TGTGCCTGGCAGGATCCACCTAACTACGAGCAGTACTTC,CAWQDPPNYEQYF
TRBV5-1,15,.,.,TRBJ1-6,TGCGCCAGCAGCAGGGAGGGGAACAATAATTCACCCCTCCACTTT,CASSREGNNNSPLHF
TRBV3-1/TRBV3-2,12,.,once,TRBJ1-2,TGTGCCAGCAGCCAAGCGGGGGATGGCTACACCTTC,CASSQAGDGYTF
TRBV5-1,14,TRBD2,.,TRBJ2-7,TGCGCCAGCAGAACCTTTCGGGAGGGCCGCGAGCAGTACTTC,CASRTFREGREQYF
TRBV28,13,TRBD1,.,TRBJ1-5,TGTGCCAGCGGACAGGGGTTCAATCAGCCCCAGCATTTT,CASGQGFNQPQHF
TRBV4-1,17,TRBD1,.,TRBJ1-6,TGCGCCAGCAGCCCCCCGGGACAGGGTGCCTATAATTCACCCCTCCACTTT,CASSPPGQGAYNSPLHF
TRBV13,15,TRBD1,.,TRBJ1-1,TGTGCCAGCAGCCCTAGGATGACAGGGGGCGTTGAAGCTTTCTTT,CASSPRMTGGVEAFF
TRBV30,14,TRBD2,.,TRBJ2-3,TGTGCCTGGAGGCCCCGGGACTATCCAGATACGCAGTATTTT,CAWRPRDYPDTQYF
TRBV5-4,14,.,.,TRBJ2-3,TGTGCCAGCAGCTTGACTCCGAGCACAGATACGCAGTATTTT,CASSLTPSTDTQYF
TRBV30,12,TRBD2,.,TRBJ2-1,TGTGCCGGGGGGCTAGCGGGCAATGAGCAGTTCTTC,CAGGLAGNEQFF
TRBV5-4,17,TRBD2,once,TRBJ2-1,TGTGCCAGCAGCCTCGGACTAGCGGGAGGGCCTTACAATGAGCAGTTCTTC,CASSLGLAGGPYNEQFF
TRBV30,15,TRBD2,.,TRBJ2-3,TGTGCCTGGAGGGGGGGGGCTAGCGGGAGAGATACGCAGTATTTT,CAWRGGASGRDTQYF
TRBV6-6,13,TRBD1,.,TRBJ1-5,TGTGCCAGCAGCCAGGGGGCTCGTCAGCCCCAGCATTTT,CASSQGARQPQHF
TRBV5-1,14,.,.,TRBJ2-7,TGCGCCAGCAGCTTGGGTTCAGTCTCCTACGAGCAGTACTTC,CASSLGSVSYEQYF
TRBV5-1,16,TRBD1,.,TRBJ2-1,TGCGCCAGCAGCTGGGACAGGGTTTGGTCCTACAATGAGCAGTTCTTC,CASSWDRVWSYNEQFF
TRBV25-1,15,TRBD1,.,TRBJ2-5,TGTGCCAGCAGTGAATCCGGGACAGGGGGAGAGACCCAGTACTTC,CASSESGTGGETQYF
TRBV11-2,14,.,.,TRBJ2-7,TGTGCCAGCAGCTCAGGGGCCCTGGCCTACGAGCAGTACTTC,CASSSGALAYEQYF
TRBV6-5,14,.,once,TRBJ1-5,TGTGCCAGCAGTTACTCGAAGGGGGATCAGCCCCAGCATTTT,CASSYSKGDQPQHF
TRBV10-3,14,TRBD2,.,TRBJ2-1,TGTGCCATCGGCCGGACTAGCGGCGGCAATGAGCAGTTCTTC,CAIGRTSGGNEQFF
TRBV6-5,15,.,once,TRBJ1-4,TGTGCCAGCAGTTACCGGAGAGCAACTAATGAAAAACTGTTTTTT,CASSYRRATNEKLFF
TRBV19,14,.,.,TRBJ2-2,TGTGCCAGTAGTATTTTCGCCGGCACCGGGGAGCTGTTTTTT,CASSIFAGTGELFF
TRBV12-5,17,TRBD2,.,TRBJ2-1,TGTGCTAGTGGTTTGCGCTCTAGCGGCCAGTCCTACAATGAGCAGTTCTTC,CASGLRSSGQSYNEQFF
TRBV3-1/TRBV3-2,15,TRBD1,.,TRBJ2-1,TGTGCCAGCAGCCCCCGGGACAGGGTTTGGAATGAGCAGTTCTTC,CASSPRDRVWNEQFF
TRBV30,15,TRBD1,.,TRBJ1-5,TGTGCCTGGAGTATCAGGGGGTCTTTTAATCAGCCCCAGCATTTT,CAWSIRGSFNQPQHF
TRBV6-1,15,.,.,TRBJ1-2,TGTGCCAGCAGTGAAGGGACTGACTCTGCTGGTGGCTACACCTTC,CASSEGTDSAGGYTF
TRBV7-3,14,.,.,TRBJ2-5,TGTGCCAGCAGCTCCCAACCGACTGGGGAGACCCAGTACTTC,CASSSQPTGETQYF
TRBV19,14,.,.,TRBJ2-2,TGTGCCAGTAGTATATTCAGGGGCACCGGGGAGCTGTTTTTT,CASSIFRGTGELFF
TRBV5-4,15,TRBD1,.,TRBJ1-3,TGTGCCAGCAGCTCCGGACAGGGATTTGGAAACACCATATATTTT,CASSSGQGFGNTIYF
TRBV7-9,14,TRBD1,.,TRBJ2-2,TGTGCCAGCAGGACAGACAGGGACGCCGGGGAGCTGTTTTTT,CASRTDRDAGELFF
TRBV11-3,15,TRBD2,.,TRBJ2-1,TGTGCCAGCAGCTCCCTGAGCGGGATCTACAATGAGCAGTTCTTC,CASSSLSGIYNEQFF
TRBV6-5,13,TRBD2,once,TRBJ2-2,TGTGCCAGTTCGGGGACTATCACCGGGGAGCTGTTTTTT,CASSGTITGELFF
TRBV15,18,.,.,TRBJ2-3,TGTGCCACCAGCAGAGGGAAGGGGGGGATGACTAGCACAGATACGCAGTATTTT,CATSRGKGGMTSTDTQYF
TRBV9,15,.,.,TRBJ1-3,TGTGCCAGCAGCGTAGGTCCGAGGTCTGGAAACACCATATATTTT,CASSVGPRSGNTIYF
TRBV29-1,14,.,.,TRBJ2-1,TGCAGCGTCTGGAGTAGGGCAGGGCACAATGAGCAGTTCTTC,CSVWSRAGHNEQFF
TRBV6-6,14,.,.,TRBJ2-4,TGTGCCAGCAGTTACCTGGGCGGGACAAACATTCAGTACTTC,CASSYLGGTNIQYF
TRBV6-6,14,.,.,TRBJ2-1,TGTGCCAGCACCCCACCCCCAGGGTACAATGAGCAGTTCTTC,CASTPPPGYNEQFF
TRBV9,15,TRBD2,.,TRBJ2-1,TGTGCCAGCAGCGTCGGGGGGAAAACTTACAATGAGCAGTTCTTC,CASSVGGKTYNEQFF